The source of this T cell receptor beta chain is a study of cytomegalovirus exposure and HLA in healthy donors (dated by TCRdb to between 2016 and 2019). Notes on the research overall: An earlier analysis of approximately 550 of the donors reported approximately 300 Gb of sequence data and 100 million to 130 million unique TCR beta sequences from 150 million to 200 million T cells. In an earlier analysis of 587 of the donors, high-throughput TCR beta sequencing was used to judge whether each TCR beta V gene segment behaved as functional or pseudogenic. Among the 398 genotyped donors, around 81% belonged to the genetic ancestry cluster associated with self-reported Caucasian donors. Genome-wide SNP genotypes for about 55% of the 666 donors were used in a later genetic analysis, which treated that subset as a discovery cohort. The study used immunosequencing to profile the T cell repertoires of several hundred subjects and linked those repertoires to cytomegalovirus serostatus. Roughly 5 DR-DQ haplotypes were treated as single units for association and clustering because of strong linkage in the cohort. The aim of the study was to test whether cataloging public T cell receptors could identify signatures of past pathogen exposure. In the later analysis, no new phenotypic data were used to find candidate immune exposures; instead, reliance was placed on TCR beta sequences and their occurrence across donors. Donor age, sex, ethnicity and CMV serostatus were compiled together with the repertoire data. Typing coverage varied by locus: about 620-640 donors for A, B, C, DRB1 and DQB1; some 520 for DQA1; around 570 for DPA1; approximately 450 for DPB1. To predict cytomegalovirus infection status, the study combined high-throughput TCR immunosequencing, statistical association of individual TCRs with disease status, and machine learning. An early release covering 500 to 750 HLA-typed donors comprised approximately 300 gigabases of sequencing data and tens of millions of unique TCR sequences. A later analysis re-analyzed previously published TCR beta repertoires from several hundred donors and added high-resolution HLA genotyping to study TCR occurrence patterns. Every discovery cohort repertoire had been produced on one sequencing platform. Class I and class II HLA loci were covered by the typing at four-digit resolution. Across around 400 genotyped donors of the cohort, an average of 235,054 unique TCR beta nucleotide sequences per donor were sequenced, and roughly a sixth of those sequences were non-productive. A separate validation cohort of over a hundred different subjects was used in addition to the roughly 640-subject first cohort. Results the study describes overall, beyond this receptor: Immune exposure information for the cohort was limited to CMV serostatus. An earlier analysis of approximately 540 of the donors showed that most TCR beta V segments appeared in productive rearrangements either about 90% or about 30% of the time, which broadly matched IMGT annotations. In a later analysis, the rate of TCR association differed among HLA loci, with DRB1 alleles having the most associated TCRs and HLA-C alleles having the fewest. HLA typing was unavailable for some donors at each locus, so association tests used only the typed subset. Across donors, most TCR sequences were observed very rarely, whereas some public TCRs were present in many individuals. A later genetic analysis associated a missense DCLRE1C variant with V-gene and J-gene trimming of TCR beta chains, and an independent cohort replicated the association. A further reported finding was that TCR beta sequences accurately predicted the HLA-A and HLA-B alleles for most subjects in the first cohort. Cytomegalovirus status was reported to be diagnosed by the classifier with high specificity and sensitivity in both the original and validation cohorts. Several of the top co-occurrence clusters appeared to be linked to parvovirus B19, influenza, CMV and Epstein-Barr virus, according to a later analysis. The study listed approximately 150 TCR beta chains as associated with cytomegalovirus. The earlier analysis of 587 of the donors excluded over 15 rarely observed V segments, including chromosome 9 orphons, because counts were too low. When HLA alleles, especially DR and DQ, strongly co-occurred, attributing TCR associations to individual alleles was difficult. At a false discovery rate of 0.05, a later analysis linked under 20,000 TCR beta sequences to specific HLA alleles. A later genetic analysis reported fewer N-insertions in productive TCRs among donors in an Asian-associated ancestry cluster than the approximately 700-donor mean. A group of highly shared sequence variants was considered likely to be a technical artifact of the sequencing pipeline. The presence/absence analyses assumed that sequencing depth was roughly uniform across donors, and that assumption may not be true. A later analysis found that most CMV-associated TCR beta chains appeared HLA-restricted, with HLA associations seemingly driven largely by CMV exposure. In this cohort, only TCR beta chains were sequenced, and detectable features were limited by the absence of alpha or paired-chain data. Linkage disequilibrium might explain the correlated functional status among segregating V segments, but an unknown experimental factor could not be excluded. In vitro tests confirmed that a few of the cytomegalovirus-associated TCR beta chains recognize cytomegalovirus antigens. A later analysis found that HLA-associated TCR beta chains were more clonally expanded and had lower generation probabilities than equally common non-associated chains. According to the authors, the approach could potentially be generalized to other disease states and immunological phenotypes.

On this clone: It has no known antigen specificity. The input lacks base qualities; no much larger clone sits a single base away.

The cohort comprised approximately 700 healthy bone marrow donors. All cohort members were sampled while nominally healthy, although unrecorded immune exposures were likely present. The donor was CMV seronegative and belonged to the group of more than 300 seronegative cohort members. Each donor provided a peripheral blood sample, and peripheral blood mononuclear cells were used for TCR beta sequencing. The Qiagen DNeasy Blood Extraction Kit was used to extract genomic DNA from the blood cell samples. Receptors were amplified or captured by the immunoSEQ multiplex PCR assay. For the multiplex PCR, a mixture combining 60 forward primers for TCR Vbeta segments and 13 reverse primers for TCR Jbeta segments was used. The CDR3 region of rearranged TCR beta genes was amplified from genomic DNA with a multiplex PCR assay. The Illumina HiSeq System was used to sequence the amplified TCR beta libraries as 87-base-pair reads. In the authors' own workflow: A later analysis tallied about 77 million unique TCR beta chains across the 700 or so repertoires, and approximately 12 million of those chains were shared by two or more donors. Raw reads were error-corrected and collapsed into unique sequences with a nearest-neighbor algorithm that merged closely related sequences to remove PCR and sequencing errors. To assign V, D and J gene segments, CDR3 sequences were aligned to IMGT reference sequences. For a sequence to be retained, a match of at least six nucleotides was required to both a V gene segment and a J gene segment. Rearrangements were classified as productive when the CDR3 lacked stop codons and remained in frame with V and J, and all other rearrangements were classified as non-productive. CDR3 was defined by IMGT convention, running from the second conserved V-encoded cysteine to the conserved J-encoded phenylalanine. Sequences without an unambiguous match to a single V gene segment were excluded from the earlier analysis of about 600 of the donors. An earlier analysis of about 590 of the donors classified V segments as functional when productive rearrangements were above 56.7% and as segregating when the standard deviation between donors was above 5%. A statistical classification framework was built to diagnose cytomegalovirus status from the catalog of TCR beta chain sequences. In a later analysis, V and J genes were assigned by comparing TCR nucleotide sequences against IMGT/GENE-DB human TR gene sequences. In a later analysis, CDR3 sequences and most-parsimonious VDJ recombination scenarios were assigned using the TCRdist pipeline. A later analysis defined each TCR beta chain by its CDR3 amino acid sequence plus V-gene family, and excluded reads lacking a unique V-gene family. To address suspected cross-contamination and a sequencing artifact, a later analysis removed a few hundred highly shared, low-generation-probability nucleotide sequences. In a later analysis, a clonal expansion index for each public chain was calculated from normalized within-repertoire ranks of inferred template counts. A later analysis computed generation probabilities with a VDJ recombination model fitted to out-of-frame rearrangements, and checked the results against IGoR. In a later analysis, TCR-TCR, TCR-HLA and TCR-CMV co-occurrence was scored with hypergeometric tests, and a repertoire-size bias correction was applied to TCR pairs. In a later analysis, false discovery rates were estimated by permuting HLA or CMV assignments 20 times. In a later analysis, co-occurring TCRs were grouped with DBSCAN, and TCRdist sequence similarity was added when clustering was performed within HLA-allele-positive subsets. Repertoires with fewer than 30,000 or more than 120,000 public chains were left out of co-occurrence clustering, as were five repertoires with anomalous nucleotide sharing. As stored in TCRdb, this immuneACCESS dataset retains in-frame rearrangements with V and J assigned. A fraction of the clones does not appear; measured against another copy, unresolved V genes explain less than half of the discrepancy, and the remainder lacks a known reason. That table furnishes V, J and clone size, whereas the DNA furnished D and trimming. The sample has fewer than 150,000 clones on record, around 77% of them singletons. The ten biggest clones cover 2% to 2.5% of the sample.

Specimen: PBMCs. The TCR originated in a man aged 25-45 years in good health and CMV-seronegative.

The DNA sequence reads TGCGCCAGCAGCCGAGCAGTGGTAGGGGAAGGGCCGTACAATGAGCAGTTCTTC. This gives the protein CASSRAVVGEGPYNEQFF. This chain is built from TRBV5-1 and TRBJ2-1, and TRBD1 may be the D gene, going by 5 matching bases. V and J are truncated by 4 bases and 4 bases respectively, leaving an intervening sequence of 24 bases. The CDR3 spans 18 residues, from the cysteine through the phenylalanine. The only DNA kept is the CDR3, 54 bases in frame from the first base. For CDR1 and CDR2, the germline V gene lists SGHRS and YFSETQ.